The 19 T cell receptor beta chains below come from one sample, sequenced in a study of OX40 agonist ivuxolimab in advanced cancers. Receptor amplification or capture employed the immunoSEQ multiplex PCR assay. Not all clones reach the TCRdb copy of this immuneACCESS table, which keeps in-frame sequences only. Checked studies attribute under half of the gap to unresolved V genes and leave the rest unexplained. A total of about 70,000 clones appear in this sample, roughly 85% of them only once. Under 3.5% of the sample lies in the top ten. The source material was CD4+ or CD8+ T cells sorted from blood, sampled in a trial of the OX40 agonist ivuxolimab. Receptor source: an adult with an advanced solid tumor such as melanoma, head and neck, liver or kidney cancer.

This clone was recorded once. The chain joins TRBV2 to TRBJ2-3; 9 positions agree with TRBD1. With 4 bases clipped from V and 1 base from J, the junction kept 6 bases outside the gene matches. This CDR3 is built from 16 residues. Germline V lookup: CDR1 SNHLY, CDR2 FYNNEI. CDR3 nucleotides: TGTGCCAGCAGTGGATCACAGGGGGCGGGCACAGATACGCAGTATTTT. It is translated as CASSGSQGAGTDTQYF.

This clone was seen a single time. This sequence joins TRBV10-3 and TRBJ2-7; unclear D gene. The CDR3 covers 12 residues. Germline V gives CDR1 ENHRY, CDR2 SYGVKD. Trimming cost V 7 bases and J 7 bases, with 14 bases left between them. CDR3 bases: TGTGCCATCAACGACCCCCCTGGGGAGCAGTACTTC. Protein: CAINDPPGEQYF.

The genes are TRBV18 and TRBJ2-3; D might be TRBD1 (5 bases). V was cut by 8 bases and J by 6 bases, with 21 bases left in between. The CDR3 spans 15 residues. Germline CDR1 is KGHSH and CDR2 is LQKENI. CDR3 DNA sequence: TGTGCCAGCACGATTGACAGTACCGTTGAGGATACGCAGTATTTT. It yields the protein CASTIDSTVEDTQYF. The whole variable domain, filled in from reference TRBV18 and TRBJ2-3, reads NAGVMQNPRHLVRRRGQEARLRCSPMKGHSHVYWYRQLPEEGLKFMVYLQKENIIDESGMPKERFSAEFPKEGPSILRIQQVVRGDSAAYFCASTIDSTVEDTQYFGPGTRLTVL.

The V and J genes are TRBV28 and TRBJ2-3; possibly TRBD1 or TRBD2 for D (5 bases each). The CDR3 sequence is 16 residues long. Germline V lookup: CDR1 MDHEN, CDR2 SYDVKM. Trimming took off 5 bases at V and 2 bases at J, with 17 bases between the two ends. This CDR3 is CASSPLGWDLTDTQYF. Here the CDR3 DNA reads TGTGCCAGCAGTCCCCTCGGGTGGGACCTCACAGATACGCAGTATTTT.

In this sample, this clone turned up once. The chain carries TRBV19 and TRBJ1-5, with a weak D call TRBD1 (5 bases). The CDR3 is made up of 15 amino acids. Trimming left V 4 bases short and J 3 bases short, with 13 bases between. In germline, CDR1 is LNHDA, CDR2 SQIVND (reference sequence). The DNA of the CDR3 is TGTGCCAGTAGTAGAGGACACGGAGACAATCAGCCCCAGCATTTT. Its translation is CASSRGHGDNQPQHF.

V gene TRBV7-2 combines with J gene TRBJ1-4, with TRBD1 matching over 10 bases. Germline assignment: CDR1 SGHTA and CDR2 FQGNSA. V lost 1 base to trimming and J lost 4 bases; unmatched junction nucleotides: 3. The CDR3 is 16 residues long. In DNA form, the CDR3 reads TGTGCCAGCAGCTTAGTTAGGGACAGGGGTAATGAAAAACTGTTTTTT. Amino acids: CASSLVRDRGNEKLFF.

The J gene is TRBJ1-1, the V gene TRBV5-1; 8 bases match TRBD1. CDR1 and CDR2 (germline): SGHRS, YFSETQ. Trimming took 5 bases from V and 1 from J; bases not matched to a gene: 7. This CDR3 has 15 amino acids. CDR3 sequence reads: CASSTTGTGNTEAFF. The CDR3 DNA follows: TGCGCCAGCAGTACCACCGGGACAGGGAACACTGAAGCTTTCTTT.

This chain links TRBV7-8 with TRBJ1-1; the match to TRBD1 covers 7 bases. With 5 bases clipped from V and 5 bases from J, the junction kept 11 bases outside the gene matches. There are 15 residues in the CDR3. Per germline, CDR1 SGHVS and CDR2 FQNEAQ. The CDR3 DNA follows: TGTGCCAGCAGCAACCCATACAGGGGTAGGACTGAAGCTTTCTTT. Its protein product is CASSNPYRGRTEAFF.

This chain joins TRBV6-6 and TRBJ1-1; tentative D call: TRBD1 (5 bases). The length of the CDR3 is 13 residues. The germline V gene encodes CDR1 MNHNY and CDR2 SVGAGI (reference sequence). The V and J ends lost 2 bases and 6 bases respectively, with 10 bases between them. The CDR3 loop is CASSYDPQAEAFF. CDR3 sequence (DNA): TGTGCCAGCAGTTACGATCCACAGGCTGAAGCTTTCTTT.

The genes are TRBV23-1 and TRBJ1-1; D gene uncertain. TRBV23-1 is an ORF; its function is uncertain. This CDR3 comprises 14 residues. Trimming pared 1 base from V and 4 bases from J, leaving 10 bases between. CDR3 DNA: TGCGCCAGCAGTCAATGGGTAGGCGGCACTGAAGCTTTCTTT. It encodes CASSQWVGGTEAFF.

The V and J genes are TRBV6-5 and TRBJ1-2, with D perhaps matching TRBD1 (5 bases). Germline V gene lookup returns CDR1 MNHEY and CDR2 SVGAGI. This CDR3 has 13 amino acids. Between the trimmed V and J ends, which lost 4 bases and 6 bases, there was a span of 12 bases. The chain's CDR3 is CASSSGQVHGYTF. CDR3 bases: TGTGCCAGCAGTTCGGGGCAGGTCCATGGCTACACCTTC.

The chain recombines TRBV5-8 with TRBJ2-3; D ambiguous. This CDR3 region has 15 residues. The V gene's germline CDR1 is SGHTS and CDR2 YDEGEE. Trimming took 0 bases from V and 5 from J, leaving 13 bases between them. CDR3 DNA: TGTGCCAGCAGCTTGGCTAGAGGATTTAGAGATACGCAGTATTTT. Translating gives CASSLARGFRDTQYF.

J is TRBJ2-1 and V is TRBV29-1; D might be TRBD1 (6 bases). The V gene lost 7 bases and the J gene lost 6 bases, with 13 bases spanning the gap. The CDR3 is 12 amino acids. Germline V gives CDR1 SQVTM, CDR2 ANQGSEA. This chain's CDR3 is CSDQQGSNEQFF. The DNA for the CDR3 is TGCAGCGATCAACAGGGAAGCAATGAGCAGTTCTTC.

This clone was seen just once. The J gene is TRBJ1-1, the V gene TRBV30, with TRBD1 as a possible D gene (5 bases). This CDR3 region has 14 residues. The V end was cut by 1 base, the J end by 2 bases, with 11 bases between. CDR1 is GTSNPN, CDR2 SVGIG, per germline (reference sequence). The CDR3 DNA sequence: TGTGCCTGGAGTGGACAGTCTCCAAACACTGAAGCTTTCTTT. Amino acid sequence: CAWSGQSPNTEAFF.

The rearrangement joins TRBV9 to TRBJ1-3; weak D call: TRBD1 (6 bases). There are 16 residues in the CDR3. CDR1 is SGDLS and CDR2 is YYNGEE in the germline V gene. The V end lost 4 bases, the J end lost 0 bases, and 14 bases lay between the germline ends. The CDR3 sequence: CASSRGTLSSGNTIYF. The CDR3, as DNA: TGTGCCAGCAGCAGGGGGACCCTGAGCTCTGGAAACACCATATATTTT.

This clone was found a few times. V gene TRBV2 combines with J gene TRBJ1-5; no clear D gene. Trimming pared 2 bases from V and 0 bases from J, leaving 14 bases between. Per germline, CDR1 SNHLY and CDR2 FYNNEI. The CDR3 extends over 17 amino acids. CDR3 in amino acids: CASSESVGGYSNQPQHF. The CDR3 nucleotides are TGTGCCAGCAGTGAATCAGTCGGTGGGTATAGCAATCAGCCCCAGCATTTT.

This rearrangement joins TRBV7-9 to TRBJ2-3, with 7 bases fitting TRBD2. CDR1 SEHNR and CDR2 FQNEAQ come from the germline V gene (reference sequence). V was clipped by 8 bases and J by 0 bases; unmatched bases: 5. This CDR3 is built from 14 residues. DNA for the CDR3: TGTGCCAGCGGAGGGGACTACAGCACAGATACGCAGTATTTT. It codes for CASGGDYSTDTQYF.

The chain has TRBV9 and TRBJ1-1; no clear D gene. Germline values: CDR1 SGDLS, CDR2 YYNGEE. Trimming stripped 0 bases from V and 4 bases from J, with 10 bases between. This CDR3 has 14 residues. The CDR3 loop reads CASSVGGMGTEAFF. The DNA of the CDR3 is TGTGCCAGCAGCGTAGGAGGGATGGGCACTGAAGCTTTCTTT.

This chain connects TRBV10-1 to TRBJ2-5; D is unclear. Germline V gene lookup returns CDR1 WNHNN and CDR2 SYGVQD (reference sequence). The CDR3 has 13 residues. Trimming stripped 4 bases from V and 1 base from J, with 7 bases between. The chain's CDR3 is CASSVNFQETQYF. The DNA for the CDR3 is TGCGCCAGCAGTGTTAACTTCCAAGAGACCCAGTACTTC.